This is a list of T cell receptor beta chains from one sample in a study of technical replicates of blood from a few donors. Some clones are missing from TCRdb's copy, which holds only in-frame ones; the method was immunoSEQ multiplex PCR. In the table there are about 12,000 clones, 85% to 95% of which are singletons. What was sequenced was PBMCs. The receptors originated from a human donor in good health. Each CDR3 is given with its conserved first and last residue. Fields, in order: V gene, J gene, D gene, clone size, CDR3 protein, CDR3 DNA. D genes are given only for firm matches. For some rows the clone size is stated as once, few or many, or as a class when expanded; others skip it.

V: TRBV28
J: TRBJ2-7
D: TRBD2
size: -
CDR3: CASSPDFPGTSGEYEQYF
DNA: TGTGCCAGCAGCCCCGACTTCCCCGGGACTAGCGGGGAATACGAGCAGTACTTC

V: TRBV27
J: TRBJ1-1
D: -
size: -
CDR3: CASSLDTNTEAFF
DNA: TGTGCCAGCAGTTTAGACACGAACACTGAAGCTTTCTTT

V: TRBV5-1
J: TRBJ2-1
D: -
size: -
CDR3: CASSLELYNEQFF
DNA: TGCGCCAGCAGCTTGGAGCTATACAATGAGCAGTTCTTC

V: TRBV7-6
J: TRBJ2-2
D: TRBD2
size: -
CDR3: CASSSEAGVAGELFF
DNA: TGTGCCAGCAGCTCCGAGGCGGGAGTGGCCGGGGAGCTGTTTTTT

V: TRBV9
J: TRBJ2-5
D: TRBD1
size: -
CDR3: CASSVGQGARETQYF
DNA: TGTGCCAGCAGCGTGGGCCAGGGGGCCCGAGAGACCCAGTACTTC

V: TRBV10-3
J: TRBJ1-1
D: TRBD1
size: -
CDR3: CAISATTGTNTEAFF
DNA: TGTGCCATCAGTGCCACGACAGGGACCAACACTGAAGCTTTCTTT

V: TRBV18
J: TRBJ2-2
D: -
size: few
CDR3: CASSPQGGELFF
DNA: TGTGCCAGCTCACCCCAGGGCGGGGAGCTGTTTTTT

V: TRBV5-1
J: TRBJ1-4
D: -
size: -
CDR3: CASSPDSTNEKLFF
DNA: TGCGCCAGCAGCCCGGACAGTACTAATGAAAAACTGTTTTTT

V: TRBV27
J: TRBJ2-1
D: TRBD2
size: -
CDR3: CASSRTLAGGPNEQFF
DNA: TGTGCCAGCAGCCGAACACTAGCGGGAGGGCCCAATGAGCAGTTCTTC

V: TRBV6-1
J: TRBJ1-1
D: -
size: -
CDR3: CASSESNGPTREAFF
DNA: TGTGCCAGCAGTGAATCGAATGGGCCAACCCGAGAAGCTTTCTTT

V: TRBV27
J: TRBJ2-5
D: -
size: -
CDR3: CASSRDRETQYF
DNA: TGTGCCAGCAGTCGAGACAGAGAGACCCAGTACTTC

V: TRBV30
J: TRBJ2-7
D: -
size: -
CDR3: CAWSVRGKRAYEQYF
DNA: TGTGCCTGGAGTGTACGGGGCAAGCGGGCCTACGAGCAGTACTTC

V: TRBV27
J: TRBJ2-3
D: TRBD2
size: -
CDR3: CASRREWATDTQYF
DNA: TGTGCCAGCAGGCGGGAGTGGGCCACAGATACGCAGTATTTT

V: TRBV27
J: TRBJ1-3
D: -
size: -
CDR3: CASSLGGNSGNTIYF
DNA: TGTGCCAGCAGTTTGGGGGGAAACTCTGGAAACACCATATATTTT

V: TRBV2
J: TRBJ1-3
D: -
size: -
CDR3: CASSDQALSGNTIYF
DNA: TGTGCCAGCAGTGACCAGGCTCTCTCTGGAAACACCATATATTTT

V: TRBV7-9
J: TRBJ2-7
D: TRBD1
size: -
CDR3: CASSLAAGTGEHEQYF
DNA: TGTGCCAGCAGCTTAGCGGCCGGGACAGGGGAACACGAGCAGTACTTC